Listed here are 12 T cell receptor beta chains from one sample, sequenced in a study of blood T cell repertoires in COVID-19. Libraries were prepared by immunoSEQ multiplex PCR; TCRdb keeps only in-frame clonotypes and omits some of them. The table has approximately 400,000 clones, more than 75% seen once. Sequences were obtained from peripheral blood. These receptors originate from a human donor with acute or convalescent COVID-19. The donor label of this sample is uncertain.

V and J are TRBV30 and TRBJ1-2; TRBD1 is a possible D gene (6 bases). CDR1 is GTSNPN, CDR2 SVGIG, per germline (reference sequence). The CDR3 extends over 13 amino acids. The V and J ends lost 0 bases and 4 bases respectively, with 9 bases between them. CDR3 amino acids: CAWSVVTGYGYTF. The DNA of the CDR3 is TGTGCCTGGAGTGTGGTGACAGGCTATGGCTACACCTTC.

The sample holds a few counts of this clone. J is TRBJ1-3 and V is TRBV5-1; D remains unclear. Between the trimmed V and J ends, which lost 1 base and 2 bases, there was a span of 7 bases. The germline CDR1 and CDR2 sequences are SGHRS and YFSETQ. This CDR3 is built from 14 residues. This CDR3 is CASSLSQTGNTIYF. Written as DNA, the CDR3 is TGCGCCAGCAGCTTGTCACAGACTGGAAACACCATATATTTT.

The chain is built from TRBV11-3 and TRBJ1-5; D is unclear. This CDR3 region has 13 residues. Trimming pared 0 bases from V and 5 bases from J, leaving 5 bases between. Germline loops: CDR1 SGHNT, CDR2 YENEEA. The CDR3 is CASSLEEDQPQHF. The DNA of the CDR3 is TGTGCCAGCAGCTTAGAAGAGGATCAGCCCCAGCATTTT.

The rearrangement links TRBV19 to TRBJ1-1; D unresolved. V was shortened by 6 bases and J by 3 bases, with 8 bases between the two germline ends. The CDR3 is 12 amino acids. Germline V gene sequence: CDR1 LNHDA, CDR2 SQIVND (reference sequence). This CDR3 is CASSFLYTEAFF. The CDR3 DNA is TGTGCCAGTAGCTTCCTATACACTGAAGCTTTCTTT.

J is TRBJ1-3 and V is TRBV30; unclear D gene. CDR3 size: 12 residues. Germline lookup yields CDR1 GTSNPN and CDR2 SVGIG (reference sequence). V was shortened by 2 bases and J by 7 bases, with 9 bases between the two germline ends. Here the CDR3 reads CAWSTTRNTIYF. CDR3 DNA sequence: TGTGCCTGGAGTACCACCCGGAACACCATATATTTT.

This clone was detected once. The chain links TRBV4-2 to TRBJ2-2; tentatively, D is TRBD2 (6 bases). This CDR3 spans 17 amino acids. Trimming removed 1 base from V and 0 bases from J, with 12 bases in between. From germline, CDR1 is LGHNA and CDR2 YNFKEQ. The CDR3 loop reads CASSQGAGLTNTGELFF. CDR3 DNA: TGTGCCAGCAGCCAAGGGGCCGGACTAACGAACACCGGGGAGCTGTTTTTT.

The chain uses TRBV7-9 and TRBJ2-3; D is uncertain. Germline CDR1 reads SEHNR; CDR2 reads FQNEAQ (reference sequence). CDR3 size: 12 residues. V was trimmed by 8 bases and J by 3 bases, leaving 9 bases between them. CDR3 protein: CASGWATDTQYF. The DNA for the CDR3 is TGTGCCAGCGGGTGGGCGACAGATACGCAGTATTTT. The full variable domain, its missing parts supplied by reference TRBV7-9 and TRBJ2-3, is DTGVSQNPRHKITKRGQNVTFRCDPISEHNRLYWYRQTLGQGPEFLTYFQNEAQLEKSRLLSDRFSAERPKGSFSTLEIQRTEQGDSAMYLCASGWATDTQYFGPGTRLTVL.

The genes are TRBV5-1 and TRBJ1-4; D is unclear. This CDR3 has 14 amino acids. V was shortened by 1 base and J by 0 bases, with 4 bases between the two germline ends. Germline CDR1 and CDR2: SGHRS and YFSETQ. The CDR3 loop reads CASSLSSTNEKLFF. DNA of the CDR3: TGCGCCAGCAGCTTGTCCTCAACTAATGAAAAACTGTTTTTT.

The CDR3 nucleotides are TGTGCCAGCAGCCACCGAGACAGGTGGGGCGTCTATGGCTACACCTTC. As protein: CASSHRDRWGVYGYTF. The chain employs TRBV3-1 (or the pseudogene TRBV3-2) and TRBJ1-2; D is perhaps TRBD1 (6 bases). The CDR3 length is 16 residues. The germline V gene encodes CDR1 LGHDT and CDR2 YNNKEL (reference sequence). The V and J ends lost 3 bases and 4 bases respectively, with 18 bases between them.

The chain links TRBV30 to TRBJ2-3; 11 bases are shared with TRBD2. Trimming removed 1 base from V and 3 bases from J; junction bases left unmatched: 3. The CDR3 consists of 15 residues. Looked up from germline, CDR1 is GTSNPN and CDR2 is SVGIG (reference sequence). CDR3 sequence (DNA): TGTGCCTGGAGTGAACGGACTAGCGGGACAGATACGCAGTATTTT. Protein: CAWSERTSGTDTQYF.

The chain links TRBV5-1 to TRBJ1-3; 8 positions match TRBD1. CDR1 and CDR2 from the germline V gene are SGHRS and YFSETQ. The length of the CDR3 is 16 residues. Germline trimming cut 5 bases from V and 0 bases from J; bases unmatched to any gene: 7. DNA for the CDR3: TGCGCCAGCAGTTTGACAGGGGCGATCTCTGGAAACACCATATATTTT. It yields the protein CASSLTGAISGNTIYF. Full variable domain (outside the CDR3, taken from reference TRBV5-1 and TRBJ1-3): KAGVTQTPRYLIKTRGQQVTLSCSPISGHRSVSWYQQTPGQGLQFLFEYFSETQRNKGNFPGRFSGRQFSNSRSEMNVSTLELGDSALYLCASSLTGAISGNTIYFGEGSWLTVV.

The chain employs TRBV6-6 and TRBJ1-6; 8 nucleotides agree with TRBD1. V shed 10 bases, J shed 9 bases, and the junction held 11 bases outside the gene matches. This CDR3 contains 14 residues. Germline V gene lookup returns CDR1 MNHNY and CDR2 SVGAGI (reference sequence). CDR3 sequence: CATQTGASSSPLHF. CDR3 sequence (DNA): TGTGCCACCCAGACAGGGGCGTCTTCTTCACCCCTCCACTTT.